The source of this TCR beta chain is a study of identical twins. Points from the study as a whole: Abundant cord blood beta clonotypes carried fewer insertions; memory repertoires showed none. Findings depended on cross-sectional statistics rather than tracking the same donors. Zero-insertion analyses could be partly confounded by invariant MAIT and iNKT cells.

TCRdb re-analysed the 5' RACE reads in MiXCR, keeping a single row per CDR3 protein. The data contain hundreds of thousands of distinct CDR3 sequences, about 12% of them singletons. Turning to this clonotype: Its antigen is not identified.

CDR3 length: 16 residues. V dropped 5 bases and J dropped 4 bases, with 19 bases sitting between them. This same sample was also part of a study on yellow fever vaccine responses in identical twins. From that paper: Reported findings indicate that twins' vaccine T cell responses seemed partially convergent, partially personalized.

The genes are TRBV12-3 or TRBV12-4 and TRBJ2-3; D is possibly TRBD2 (6 bases). The sample was PBMCs. The clonotype comes from a woman under 30 in good health. In DNA form, the CDR3 reads TGTGCCAGCAGTCCCGCCTACGGGAGTAAGGCAGATACGCAGTATTTT. Its protein is CASSPAYGSKADTQYF.